This T cell receptor beta chain derives from a study of blood T cell repertoires in COVID-19. This table comes from immunoSEQ multiplex PCR, and its TCRdb copy is limited to in-frame clones, with some not included. Of about 89,000 clones in the sample, 75% to 90% were seen once. Sequencing was performed on peripheral blood. The clonotype was recovered from a man older than 75 with active or convalescent COVID-19.

In nucleotides, the CDR3 is TGCGCCAGCAGCTTGGGCGGGAGGAGCACAGATACGCAGTATTTT. It yields the protein CASSLGGRSTDTQYF. V is TRBV5-1 and J is TRBJ2-3, with 8 nucleotides matching TRBD2. V dropped 0 bases and J dropped 0; count of bases not matched to a gene: 0. The CDR3 has 15 amino acids. Looked up from germline, CDR1 is SGHRS and CDR2 is YFSETQ. The variable domain in full, with the rest retrieved from reference TRBV5-1 and TRBJ2-3, is KAGVTQTPRYLIKTRGQQVTLSCSPISGHRSVSWYQQTPGQGLQFLFEYFSETQRNKGNFPGRFSGRQFSNSRSEMNVSTLELGDSALYLCASSLGGRSTDTQYFGPGTRLTVL.